These 10 T cell receptor beta chains were all obtained from the same sample, sequenced in a study of T cell responses to AZD1222 COVID-19 vaccine. Some clones are missing from TCRdb's copy, which holds only in-frame ones; the method was immunoSEQ multiplex PCR. The sample holds around 160,000 clones, 92% seen once. Sequences were derived from peripheral blood, sampled 28 days after the second AZD1222 dose. The receptor set was obtained from an adult who received the AZD1222 COVID-19 vaccine.

The V call is TRBV10-3, the J call TRBJ1-3; TRBD1 is a possible D gene (5 bases). CDR1 is ENHRY, CDR2 SYGVKD, per germline. CDR3 size: 14 residues. Trimming took off 10 bases at V and 8 bases at J, with 21 bases between the two ends. The DNA of the CDR3 is TGTGCCACCTGGGGCAGGAGGGGTCGGGACACCATATATTTT. This sequence encodes CATWGRRGRDTIYF.

The chain employs TRBV6-5 and TRBJ1-4, with D possibly TRBD1 on 5 matching bases. The CDR3 length is 15 residues. The germline CDR1 and CDR2 sequences are MNHEY and SVGAGI. Trimming removed 6 bases from V and 3 bases from J, with 14 bases in between. The CDR3 coding sequence is TGTGCCAGCAGCACCGGGACTCGAGCTAATGAAAAACTGTTTTTT. Protein: CASSTGTRANEKLFF.

Note on this clone: This CDR3 is also generated by other DNA sequences in the sample. The chain carries TRBV5-1 and TRBJ1-6, with D possibly being TRBD1 (5 bases). CDR3 size: 14 residues. Germline lookup yields CDR1 SGHRS and CDR2 YFSETQ. Trimming took off 0 bases at V and 8 bases at J, with 9 bases between the two ends. The chain's CDR3 is CASSLGQGDSPLHF. The CDR3 DNA follows: TGCGCCAGCAGCTTGGGGCAGGGTGATTCACCCCTCCACTTT.

The chain joins TRBV7-2 to TRBJ2-7; D is unclear. CDR1 and CDR2 from the germline V gene are SGHTA and FQGNSA. This CDR3 has 13 amino acids. Trimming removed 4 bases at V and 6 bases at J, with 13 bases between. The CDR3 protein is CASSSDLSGEQYF. The CDR3 nucleotides read TGTGCCAGCAGCTCGGACCTCAGTGGCGAGCAGTACTTC.

The chain employs TRBV7-9 and TRBJ1-1; the match to TRBD1 covers 10 bases. The J segment lost 3 bases and the V segment lost 5 bases, leaving 6 bases of the junction unmatched. In germline, CDR1 is SEHNR, CDR2 FQNEAQ (reference sequence). This CDR3 has 15 residues. Here the CDR3 reads CASSPGQGWDTEAFF. Written as DNA, the CDR3 is TGTGCCAGCAGCCCGGGACAGGGGTGGGACACTGAAGCTTTCTTT.

The gene calls are TRBV6-5 and TRBJ1-5; no reliable D call. The germline V and J ends were trimmed by 7 bases and 7 bases, with 8 bases remaining between them. The CDR3 runs 11 residues. From germline, CDR1 is MNHEY and CDR2 SVGAGI. This CDR3 is CASMSLQPQHF. CDR3 nucleotides: TGTGCCAGCATGAGTTTACAGCCCCAGCATTTT.

The rearrangement uses TRBV18 and TRBJ1-1; D is uncertain. CDR3 length equals 15 residues. The germline V gene encodes CDR1 KGHSH and CDR2 LQKENI. V lost 3 bases and J 4 bases, leaving 15 bases between the germline ends. The CDR3 is CASSPMRVEATEAFF. The CDR3 DNA sequence: TGTGCCAGCTCACCTATGCGGGTCGAGGCCACTGAAGCTTTCTTT.

The V and J genes are TRBV6-2 or TRBV6-3 and TRBJ2-5, with D perhaps matching TRBD1 (6 bases). From germline, CDR1 is MNHEY and CDR2 SVGEGT. Trimming stripped 0 bases from V and 1 base from J, with 21 bases between. The CDR3 extends over 19 amino acids. The DNA of the CDR3 is TGTGCCAGCAGTTACTCGAAATCCGGCGAGACAGGATTCCAAGAGACCCAGTACTTC. This codes for CASSYSKSGETGFQETQYF.

This chain uses TRBV19 with TRBJ2-3; D gene uncertain. This CDR3 has 13 residues. V was shortened by 7 bases and J by 1 base, with 9 bases between the two germline ends. Germline V CDR1 and CDR2: LNHDA, SQIVND (reference sequence). CDR3 DNA sequence: TGTGCCAGTACCAAGCCGGGCACAGATACGCAGTATTTT. Protein: CASTKPGTDTQYF.

The chain employs TRBV28 and TRBJ2-4; 9 bases line up with TRBD2. The germline V gene encodes CDR1 MDHEN and CDR2 SYDVKM. Germline trimming cut 2 bases from V and 2 bases from J; bases unmatched to any gene: 7. This CDR3 is 17 amino acids long. CDR3 nucleotide sequence: TGTGCCAGCAGTTTAAGGTCTAGCGGGATCACCAAAAACATTCAGTACTTC. Its translation is CASSLRSSGITKNIQYF.